This T cell receptor (beta chain) was documented in a study of human T cells and chemical hapten exposure. Background on the study: Skin of the upper inner arm, around 2 cm by around 2 cm, received 2% DPC for sensitization. Patients had diphenylcyclopropenone applied to the scalp weekly throughout the approximately 24-week study. Study-wide results and caveats: Sensitizing to DPC left TCRs with a frequency above 1 in 1000 unaltered.

TCRdb re-analysed the RACE reads in MiXCR, keeping a single row per CDR3 protein. Of 55,000 to 85,000 distinct CDR3 sequences in the sample, 7.5% to 10% were seen once. V lost 4 bases to trimming and J lost 1 base, with 16 bases between them. This CDR3 region has 16 residues. From germline, CDR1 is MNHNY and CDR2 SVGAGI (reference sequence). Time point noted: patch test 1, 2 weeks after DPC sensitization. Specified treatment: therapeutic diphenylcyclopropenone sensitization with weekly scalp DPC. This clonotype has at least ten counts. Its antigen is not known. The chain carries TRBV6-6 and TRBJ1-1; D not certain. The material was whole blood, obtained in connection with sensitization to the hapten diphenylcyclopropenone (DPC). The clonotype originates from a woman aged 35 to 49 with alopecia areata. Some clones in this sample may be carry-over from other donors' samples. The CDR3 sequence is CASSLRSGIRNTEAFF. CDR3 nucleotide sequence: TGTGCCAGCAGTTTGCGTTCCGGGATTAGGAACACTGAAGCTTTCTTT.